Listed here are 10 T cell receptor beta chains from one sample, sequenced in a study of T cells in Graves' hyperthyroidism and ophthalmopathy. From RNA transcripts, TCR beta CDR3 regions were amplified. The HTBI primer set served for first-round RT-PCR of the TCR CDR3. MiXCR, run by TCRdb on the multiplex PCR reads, gives a single entry per CDR3 protein. The table includes around 500,000 distinct CDR3 sequences, 14% detected once. The sample consisted of blood. These receptors were collected from a woman aged 40 to 50 with Graves' hyperthyroidism.

This clonotype was recorded many times. The rearrangement uses TRBV14 and TRBJ2-1; 9 bases are shared with TRBD1. Trimming took 7 bases from V and 6 from J; bases not matched to a gene: 7. Germline V gene sequence: CDR1 SGHDN, CDR2 FVKESK. The length of the CDR3 is 14 residues. CDR3 coding DNA: TGTGCCAGCACCCCCGGGACAGGGATCAATGAGCAGTTCTTC. The encoded protein is CASTPGTGINEQFF.

The rearrangement uses TRBV20-1 and TRBJ2-5, with D possibly matching TRBD1 (6 bases). The CDR3 has 14 amino acids. Trimming removed 6 bases from V and 8 bases from J, with 22 bases in between. Germline lookup yields CDR1 DFQATT and CDR2 SNEGSKA (reference sequence). CDR3 residues: CSADRSRGTSTQYF. The CDR3 DNA reads as TGCAGTGCAGACAGGAGCCGGGGCACGTCAACCCAGTACTTC.

This clonotype appeared a few times. The chain couples TRBV10-1 to TRBJ1-5; no firm D call. The V gene's germline CDR1 is WNHNN and CDR2 SYGVQD (reference sequence). This CDR3 has 19 residues. V lost 0 bases and J 3 bases, leaving 21 bases between the germline ends. The DNA for the CDR3 is TGCGCCAGCAGTGAGTCTTTCAGAAACAAATTAGTTATCAATCAGCCCCAGCATTTT. Its translation: CASSESFRNKLVINQPQHF.

V usage is TRBV6-1 and J usage is TRBJ2-2, with 11 bases matching TRBD2. Germline V CDR1 and CDR2: MNHNS, SASEGT. V lost 7 bases to trimming and J lost 5 bases; unmatched junction nucleotides: 12. CDR3 length: 17 residues. The CDR3 loop reads CASKTPGLAEKTGELFF. The CDR3 nucleotides are TGTGCCAGCAAAACACCGGGACTAGCGGAAAAAACCGGGGAGCTGTTTTTT.

In its sample, this clonotype was seen a few times. This sequence joins TRBV12-3 or TRBV12-4 and TRBJ2-2; 10 positions agree with TRBD1. The trim removed 6 bases at V and 6 bases at J, leaving 7 bases unmatched. The CDR3 is made up of 15 amino acids. The CDR3 DNA is TGTGCCAGCAGCGGGACAGGGGTATTAGCCGGGGAGCTGTTTTTT. This gives the protein CASSGTGVLAGELFF.

The rearrangement uses TRBV6-6 and TRBJ2-5; the D call may be TRBD1 or TRBD2 (5 bases each). Trimming took off 2 bases at V and 5 bases at J, with 12 bases between the two ends. Germline V gene sequence: CDR1 MNHNY, CDR2 SVGAGI (reference sequence). The CDR3 runs to 14 residues. CDR3 in amino acids: CASSYDGGEETQYF. CDR3 DNA sequence: TGTGCCAGCAGTTACGATGGGGGAGAGGAGACCCAGTACTTC.

Regarding this clonotype: A read error is possible here, since a much larger clone lies one base away. The chain uses TRBV14 and TRBJ2-7; D is uncertain. Gene TRBJ2-1 matches the end of the DNA better, so the J call may be wrong. The V gene's germline CDR1 is SGHDN and CDR2 FVKESK. The CDR3 totals 14 residues. The CDR3 spells CASSQVSSSDEQFF. CDR3 nucleotides: TGTGCCAGCAGCCAAGTATCCAGTTCCGACGAGCAGTTCTTC.

Ten or more counts support this clonotype. This chain joins TRBV7-2 and TRBJ2-3, with D perhaps matching TRBD1 (6 bases). CDR3 length: 14 residues. The germline gives CDR1 SGHTA, CDR2 FQGNSA. V lost 0 bases and J 11 bases, leaving 15 bases between the germline ends. CDR3 amino acids: CASSLAGTGTRQYF. In DNA, the CDR3 is TGTGCCAGCAGCTTAGCGGGTACCGGGACACGGCAGTATTTT. The complete variable domain, with remaining parts taken from reference TRBV7-2 and TRBJ2-3, reads GAGVSQSPSNKVTEKGKDVELRCDPISGHTALYWYRQSLGQGLEFLIYFQGNSAPDKSGLPSDRFSAERTGGSVSTLTIQRTQQEDSAVYLCASSLAGTGTRQYFGPGTRLTVL.

This clonotype was counted a few times. This rearrangement joins TRBV4-2 to TRBJ1-1; TRBD1 aligns across 12 bases. Germline CDR1 reads LGHNA; CDR2 reads YNFKEQ. The J segment lost 0 bases and the V segment lost 0 bases, leaving 8 bases of the junction unmatched. CDR3 size: 19 residues. CDR3 bases: TGTGCCAGCAGCCAAGATGGGGGACAGGGGGCTATAATGAACACTGAAGCTTTCTTT. This translates into CASSQDGGQGAIMNTEAFF.

This clonotype has just a few counts. A junction end diverges from the germline sequence, so it may reflect a read error. J is TRBJ1-4 and V is TRBV7-7; D ambiguous. CDR1 SSHAT and CDR2 FNYEAQ come from the germline V gene (reference sequence). This CDR3 spans 13 amino acids. CDR3 nucleotides: TGTGCTAGCAGCCGCACCCCCGGAGAAAAACTGTTTTTT. It yields the protein CASSRTPGEKLFF.